This entry features one T cell receptor (beta chain) sequence. What it recognizes is unknown. The J segment lost 7 bases and the V segment lost 3 bases, leaving 5 bases of the junction unmatched. CDR3 length: 13 amino acids. Germline CDR1 reads SGHVS; CDR2 reads FQNEAQ. This sample was included in a study of shared clonotypes between healthy human individuals. Study-level points and caveats: Clonotype sharing across a few donors was observed for around 5.1% of naive CD4 clonotypes.

This table comes from immunoSEQ multiplex PCR, and its TCRdb copy is limited to in-frame clones, with some not included. Among roughly 2,500,000 clones listed, 80% to 95% were seen once. Sequences were obtained from naive CD4+ T cells from PBMCs. Subset specified: CD45RA+ positively selected. This chain joins TRBV7-8 and TRBJ1-2; 7 bases fit TRBD1. This clonotype was sampled from a man between 18 and 29 years old in good health. Some clones in this sample may be carry-over from other donors' samples. This CDR3 is CASSFSQGVGYTF. In DNA, the CDR3 is TGTGCCAGCAGCTTTTCGCAGGGGGTTGGCTACACCTTC.